This T cell receptor beta chain derives from a study of CD8 T cells in ankylosing spondylitis. Study-level results: What seemed typical of ankylosing spondylitis blood was a TCR beta motif built from roughly 8 highly homologous variants.

From the 5' RACE reads, TCRdb called clonotypes with MiXCR, one entry per CDR3 protein. Of a few hundred thousand distinct CDR3 sequences listed, approximately 20% are singletons. Only a few counts were recorded for this clonotype. Its antigen is not known. Germline V lookup: CDR1 SGHAT, CDR2 FQNNGV. V shed 2 bases, J shed 12 bases, and the junction held 10 bases outside the gene matches. This CDR3 is 14 amino acids long. This sequence was found in a male donor with ankylosing spondylitis. The sample taken for sequencing was blood, either unsorted or a sorted T cell fraction (not recorded which). J is TRBJ2-1 and V is TRBV11-2, with TRBD2 matching over 7 bases. The CDR3 here is CASSLLAERVGQFF. For the CDR3, the DNA is TGTGCCAGCAGCTTACTAGCGGAGAGGGTGGGGCAGTTCTTC.